This TCR beta chain was sequenced for a study of blood T cell repertoires in COVID-19. Study in general: Whether acute or convalescent, the COVID-19 samples came from the United States, Italy and Spain. The analysed material was cDNA or gDNA that came from T cells, B-cell-depleted T cells, or PBMCs.

Per the original data handling: Nucleated cell number was recorded as an estimate derived from reference gene primer amplification. Only in-frame clones appear in the TCRdb table, and some are missing; sequencing was by immunoSEQ multiplex PCR. Clone size and V and J calls were adopted from that table, with D and trimming inferred from the DNA. Altogether around 72,000 clones are present, over 80% being singletons, with the ten largest covering 18%. The clonotype was recovered from a human donor in a cohort sampled during active COVID-19. The sample taken for sequencing was peripheral blood.

For the CDR3, the DNA is TGCGCCAGCAGCCTCCAGGGGGGCCATACCTCCGAGCAGTACTTC. Protein: CASSLQGGHTSEQYF. The chain uses TRBV5-1 and TRBJ2-7; D possibly corresponds to TRBD1 (7 bases). The ends were cut back, 4 bases at V and 6 bases at J, with 20 bases in the middle. Germline CDR1 and CDR2: SGHRS and YFSETQ. This CDR3 region has 15 residues.